The rows below give T cell receptor beta chains drawn from one sample of a study of T cells in pancreatic ductal adenocarcinoma. TCRdb's table, derived via immunoSEQ multiplex PCR, lists solely in-frame clones and lacks some. In the table there are more than 85,000 clones, about 96% of which are singletons. The sequenced sample was PBMCs. These receptors all stem from a human donor with pancreatic ductal adenocarcinoma. The CDR3 runs from the conserved cysteine through the conserved F or W. D genes are given only for firm matches. Only part of the rows carry a size: once, few, many, or a class if the clone is expanded.

V gene: TRBV5-1; J gene: TRBJ2-2; D gene: .; clone size: .; CDR3 length: 14; CDR3 DNA: TGCGCCAGCAGCGGAGGGGCGTACACCGGGGAGCTGTTTTTT; CDR3 protein: CASSGGAYTGELFF
V gene: TRBV7-3; J gene: TRBJ2-7; D gene: TRBD2; clone size: .; CDR3 length: 15; CDR3 DNA: TGTGCCAGCAGCGTCGGACTAGCGGGAGTAGGGGAGCAGTACTTC; CDR3 protein: CASSVGLAGVGEQYF
V gene: TRBV5-6; J gene: TRBJ1-1; D gene: TRBD1; clone size: once; CDR3 length: 14; CDR3 DNA: TGTGCCAGCAGCGGGACAGGGCTGGGGACTGAAGCTTTCTTT; CDR3 protein: CASSGTGLGTEAFF
V gene: TRBV20-1; J gene: TRBJ2-7; D gene: .; clone size: .; CDR3 length: 11; CDR3 DNA: TGCAGTGCTGCTAGCGACTACGAGCAGTACTTC; CDR3 protein: CSAASDYEQYF
V gene: TRBV7-9; J gene: TRBJ1-4; D gene: TRBD1; clone size: .; CDR3 length: 19; CDR3 DNA: TGTGCCAGCAGCCAGGAGGGTCCCGGGACAGTTACAACTAATGAAAAACTGTTTTTT; CDR3 protein: CASSQEGPGTVTTNEKLFF
V gene: TRBV27; J gene: TRBJ2-1; D gene: TRBD1; clone size: .; CDR3 length: 13; CDR3 DNA: TGTGCCAGCAGACTTACAGGGGCCGGCACCCAGTTCTTC; CDR3 protein: CASRLTGAGTQFF
V gene: TRBV29-1; J gene: TRBJ1-2; D gene: .; clone size: .; CDR3 length: 12; CDR3 DNA: TGCAGCGTTGGTTTAGGGACATATGGCTACACCTTC; CDR3 protein: CSVGLGTYGYTF
V gene: TRBV18; J gene: TRBJ2-2; D gene: .; clone size: .; CDR3 length: 17; CDR3 DNA: TGTGCCAGCTCACCAATGCGGCTTTCACGGGACACCGGGGAGCTGTTTTTT; CDR3 protein: CASSPMRLSRDTGELFF
V gene: TRBV7-9; J gene: TRBJ2-5; D gene: .; clone size: few; CDR3 length: 15; CDR3 DNA: TGTGCCAGCAGCTTAGCGCGGGGTTTCCAAGAGACCCAGTACTTC; CDR3 protein: CASSLARGFQETQYF
V gene: TRBV7-9; J gene: TRBJ2-1; D gene: TRBD2; clone size: .; CDR3 length: 14; CDR3 DNA: TGTGCCAGCAGCTTTACTAGCTGGGGGGGTGAGCAGTTCTTC; CDR3 protein: CASSFTSWGGEQFF
V gene: TRBV10-3; J gene: TRBJ1-1; D gene: .; clone size: .; CDR3 length: 15; CDR3 DNA: TGTGCCATCAGTGAGTCTAGGGGAACGAACACTGAAGCTTTCTTT; CDR3 protein: CAISESRGTNTEAFF
V gene: TRBV19; J gene: TRBJ1-1; D gene: .; clone size: .; CDR3 length: 14; CDR3 DNA: TGTGCCAGTAGTATGGGACTCCGGAACACTGAAGCTTTCTTT; CDR3 protein: CASSMGLRNTEAFF
V gene: TRBV7-9; J gene: TRBJ1-1; D gene: .; clone size: .; CDR3 length: 12; CDR3 DNA: TGTGCCAGCAGCTTAGGGAGGGGCTCGGCTTTCTTT; CDR3 protein: CASSLGRGSAFF
V gene: TRBV5-1; J gene: TRBJ2-3; D gene: .; clone size: .; CDR3 length: 16; CDR3 DNA: TGCGCCAGCAGCTTGGTTTCCCGGGACTCCACAGATACGCAGTATTTT; CDR3 protein: CASSLVSRDSTDTQYF
V gene: TRBV4-2; J gene: TRBJ2-7; D gene: TRBD2; clone size: once; CDR3 length: 16; CDR3 DNA: TGTGCCAGCAGCCAAGAGGGACTAGCGGACTCCTACGAGCAGTACTTC; CDR3 protein: CASSQEGLADSYEQYF
V gene: TRBV11-3; J gene: TRBJ1-1; D gene: TRBD1; clone size: .; CDR3 length: 15; CDR3 DNA: TGTGCCAGCCGCGAACTACAGGGGAGGAACACTGAAGCTTTCTTT; CDR3 protein: CASRELQGRNTEAFF
V gene: TRBV5-1; J gene: TRBJ2-3; D gene: TRBD2; clone size: .; CDR3 length: 16; CDR3 DNA: TGCGCCAGCAGCCAAGGACTAGCGGAGAGGGGGGATACGCAGTATTTT; CDR3 protein: CASSQGLAERGDTQYF
V gene: TRBV28; J gene: TRBJ2-3; D gene: TRBD2; clone size: .; CDR3 length: 17; CDR3 DNA: TGTGCCAGCAGCAAAGGTTGGGGACTAGATACTTCAGATACGCAGTATTTT; CDR3 protein: CASSKGWGLDTSDTQYF
V gene: TRBV5-1; J gene: TRBJ2-4; D gene: .; clone size: .; CDR3 length: 12; CDR3 DNA: TGCGCCAGCAGGGCCGATGGAAACATTCAGTACTTC; CDR3 protein: CASRADGNIQYF
V gene: TRBV6-6; J gene: TRBJ2-5; D gene: .; clone size: .; CDR3 length: 14; CDR3 DNA: TGTGCCAGCAGTTACGCGCCGCCACAAGAGACCCAGTACTTC; CDR3 protein: CASSYAPPQETQYF
V gene: TRBV11-2; J gene: TRBJ2-3; D gene: TRBD2; clone size: .; CDR3 length: 14; CDR3 DNA: TGTGCCAGCAGCATGCGGGGGTTGTTGGATACGCAGTATTTT; CDR3 protein: CASSMRGLLDTQYF
V gene: TRBV7-8; J gene: TRBJ2-3; D gene: TRBD2; clone size: .; CDR3 length: 19; CDR3 DNA: TGTGCCAGCAGCTTCGTCACGGGCACAAGCGGGAGGGCCTCAGATACGCAGTATTTT; CDR3 protein: CASSFVTGTSGRASDTQYF
V gene: TRBV5-1; J gene: TRBJ2-7; D gene: .; clone size: .; CDR3 length: 14; CDR3 DNA: TGCGCCAGCAGGGGGGGTCCAACCTCCTACGAGCAGTACTTC; CDR3 protein: CASRGGPTSYEQYF
V gene: TRBV6-5; J gene: TRBJ2-7; D gene: TRBD2; clone size: .; CDR3 length: 14; CDR3 DNA: TGTGCCAGCAGCCTAGCGGGTCGCTTCTACGAGCAGTACTTC; CDR3 protein: CASSLAGRFYEQYF
V gene: TRBV7-9; J gene: TRBJ2-7; D gene: TRBD2; clone size: .; CDR3 length: 15; CDR3 DNA: TGTGCCAGCAGCTTGTGGGGCGGGAGCTCCTACGAGCAGTACTTC; CDR3 protein: CASSLWGGSSYEQYF
V gene: TRBV6-5; J gene: TRBJ2-7; D gene: .; clone size: once; CDR3 length: 13; CDR3 DNA: TGTGCCAGCACCCGGGGGGCGACCTACGAGCAGTACTTC; CDR3 protein: CASTRGATYEQYF
V gene: TRBV7-9; J gene: TRBJ2-5; D gene: .; clone size: .; CDR3 length: 13; CDR3 DNA: TGTGCCAGCAGCTCACCGTCCGGGGGGACCCAGTACTTC; CDR3 protein: CASSSPSGGTQYF
V gene: TRBV27; J gene: TRBJ2-2; D gene: TRBD2; clone size: .; CDR3 length: 17; CDR3 DNA: TGTGCCAGCAGTTTATCGATCATAGCGGGATACACCGGGGAGCTGTTTTTT; CDR3 protein: CASSLSIIAGYTGELFF
V gene: TRBV11-2; J gene: TRBJ2-2; D gene: TRBD2; clone size: .; CDR3 length: 14; CDR3 DNA: TGTGCCAGCAGCCGTAGCGGGATCACCGGGGAGCTGTTTTTT; CDR3 protein: CASSRSGITGELFF
V gene: TRBV29-1; J gene: TRBJ2-3; D gene: .; clone size: .; CDR3 length: 14; CDR3 DNA: TGCAGCGTTGGGGGGCCCCTGGGCACAGATACGCAGTATTTT; CDR3 protein: CSVGGPLGTDTQYF
V gene: TRBV6-6; J gene: TRBJ1-1; D gene: .; clone size: .; CDR3 length: 13; CDR3 DNA: TGTGCCAGCAGGGCGGCGGGGGACACTGAAGCTTTCTTT; CDR3 protein: CASRAAGDTEAFF
V gene: TRBV7-6; J gene: TRBJ2-1; D gene: TRBD1; clone size: .; CDR3 length: 16; CDR3 DNA: TGTGCCAGCAGCCCCGGGACAGCAGGCTCCTACAATGAGCAGTTCTTC; CDR3 protein: CASSPGTAGSYNEQFF
V gene: TRBV18; J gene: TRBJ2-1; D gene: TRBD2; clone size: once; CDR3 length: 16; CDR3 DNA: TGTGCCAGCTCACCCGATAGCGGGAGGTCCTACAATGAGCAGTTCTTC; CDR3 protein: CASSPDSGRSYNEQFF
V gene: TRBV10-1; J gene: TRBJ2-7; D gene: .; clone size: .; CDR3 length: 14; CDR3 DNA: TGCGCCAGCAGTGCAGGGAAGGGCCCCTACGAGCAGTACTTC; CDR3 protein: CASSAGKGPYEQYF
V gene: TRBV4-2; J gene: TRBJ2-2; D gene: .; clone size: .; CDR3 length: 17; CDR3 DNA: TGTGCCAGCAGCCATGAGCCTACCGCACCTGTCACCGGGGAGCTGTTTTTT; CDR3 protein: CASSHEPTAPVTGELFF
V gene: TRBV5-4; J gene: TRBJ1-5; D gene: TRBD1; clone size: once; CDR3 length: 18; CDR3 DNA: TGTGCCAGCAGCGAGGGGACAGGGGTCGTCTTTAGCAATCAGCCCCAGCATTTT; CDR3 protein: CASSEGTGVVFSNQPQHF
V gene: TRBV7-9; J gene: TRBJ1-5; D gene: .; clone size: .; CDR3 length: 15; CDR3 DNA: TGTGCCAGCAGCTTTTCAGGGGAAAGCAATCAGCCCCAGCATTTT; CDR3 protein: CASSFSGESNQPQHF
V gene: TRBV19; J gene: TRBJ1-5; D gene: .; clone size: .; CDR3 length: 13; CDR3 DNA: TGTGCCAGTAGTGCGGGCAGTTATCAGCCCCAGCATTTT; CDR3 protein: CASSAGSYQPQHF
V gene: TRBV7-2; J gene: TRBJ1-2; D gene: .; clone size: once; CDR3 length: 14; CDR3 DNA: TGTGCCAGCAGCTTAGGAGGGAGTCTCCGAGGCTACACCTTC; CDR3 protein: CASSLGGSLRGYTF
V gene: TRBV13; J gene: TRBJ1-2; D gene: .; clone size: .; CDR3 length: 16; CDR3 DNA: TGTGCCAGCAGCTCTACACGGGGTGTAATGGGCTATGGCTACACCTTC; CDR3 protein: CASSSTRGVMGYGYTF
V gene: TRBV7-8; J gene: TRBJ2-5; D gene: .; clone size: .; CDR3 length: 13; CDR3 DNA: TGTGCCAGCAGCTTAGGGACTCGGGAGACCCAGTACTTC; CDR3 protein: CASSLGTRETQYF